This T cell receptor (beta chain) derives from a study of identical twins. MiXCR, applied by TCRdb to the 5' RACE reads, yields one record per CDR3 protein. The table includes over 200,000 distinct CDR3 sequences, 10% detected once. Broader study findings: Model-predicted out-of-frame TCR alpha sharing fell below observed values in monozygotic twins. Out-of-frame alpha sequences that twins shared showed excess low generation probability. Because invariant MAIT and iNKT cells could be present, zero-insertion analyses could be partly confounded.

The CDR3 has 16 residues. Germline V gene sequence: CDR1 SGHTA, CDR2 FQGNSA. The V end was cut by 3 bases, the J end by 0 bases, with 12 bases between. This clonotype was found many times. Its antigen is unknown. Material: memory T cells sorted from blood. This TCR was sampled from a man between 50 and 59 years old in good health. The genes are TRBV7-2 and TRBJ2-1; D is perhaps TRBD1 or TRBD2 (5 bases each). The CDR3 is CASSFGGSSSYNEQFF. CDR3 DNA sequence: TGTGCCAGCAGCTTTGGGGGTAGTTCCTCCTACAATGAGCAGTTCTTC.